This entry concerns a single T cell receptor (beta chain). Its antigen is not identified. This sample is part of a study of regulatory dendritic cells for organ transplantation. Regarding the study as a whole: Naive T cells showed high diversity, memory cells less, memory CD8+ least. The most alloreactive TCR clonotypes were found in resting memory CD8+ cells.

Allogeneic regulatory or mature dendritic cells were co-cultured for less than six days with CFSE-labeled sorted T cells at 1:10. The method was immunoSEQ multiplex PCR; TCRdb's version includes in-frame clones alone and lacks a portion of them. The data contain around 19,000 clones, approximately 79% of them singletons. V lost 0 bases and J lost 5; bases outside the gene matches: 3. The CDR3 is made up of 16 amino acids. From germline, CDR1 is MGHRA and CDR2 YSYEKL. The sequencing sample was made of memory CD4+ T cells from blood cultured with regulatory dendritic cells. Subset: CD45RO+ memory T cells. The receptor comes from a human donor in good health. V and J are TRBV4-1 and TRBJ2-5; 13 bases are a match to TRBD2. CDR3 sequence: CASSQDPGLAGETQYF. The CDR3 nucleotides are TGCGCCAGCAGCCAAGACCCGGGACTAGCGGGGGAGACCCAGTACTTC.